The 14 T cell receptor beta chains below were found in one sample sequenced in a study of control samples from healthy donors and cancer patients. Measured with immunoSEQ multiplex PCR; TCRdb has only the in-frame clones, and not every one. The top ten clones hold 5.8% of a sample with about 150,000 clones, under 95% of them seen once. The sequencing sample was made of blood. All receptors derive from a man between 18 and 35 years old in good health.

The V gene is TRBV4-1, the J gene TRBJ2-7; TRBD2 matches at 11 bases. This CDR3 has 14 amino acids. With 5 bases clipped from V and 1 base from J, the junction kept 1 base outside the gene matches. Per the germline V gene, CDR1 is MGHRA and CDR2 is YSYEKL. CDR3 nucleotides: TGCGCCAGCAGCGGGACTAGCGGTTCCTACGAGCAGTACTTC. Residues: CASSGTSGSYEQYF.

This clone has a single count. The chain recombines TRBV6-6 with TRBJ1-1; D gene ambiguous. The V and J ends lost 7 bases and 6 bases respectively, with 12 bases between them. The germline V gene encodes CDR1 MNHNY and CDR2 SVGAGI (reference sequence). CDR3 length: 12 residues. As DNA, the CDR3 is TGTGCCAGCAAGGAGGGTGTCTCTGAAGCTTTCTTT. Translation gives CASKEGVSEAFF.

This chain uses TRBV30 with TRBJ1-1; D uncertain. V was clipped by 2 bases and J by 1 base, with 8 bases between them. There are 13 residues in the CDR3. The V gene's germline CDR1 is GTSNPN and CDR2 SVGIG (reference sequence). CDR3 nucleotides: TGTGCCTGGAGTAGGAGAACGAACACTGAAGCTTTCTTT. Its protein product is CAWSRRTNTEAFF.

This clone appeared once. The chain carries TRBV11-3 and TRBJ2-2; 8 bases agree with TRBD1. The length of the CDR3 is 15 residues. Per the germline V gene, CDR1 is SGHNT and CDR2 is YENEEA. V gave up 5 bases and J gave up 5 bases; unmatched junction bases: 7. For the CDR3, the DNA is TGTGCCAGCAGCCGCAGACAGGGGATAACCGGGGAGCTGTTTTTT. Its translation is CASSRRQGITGELFF.

The V and J genes are TRBV7-9 and TRBJ1-1, with unresolved D. The germline V gene has CDR1 SEHNR and CDR2 FQNEAQ (reference sequence). This CDR3 region has 13 residues. V was pared by 5 bases and J by 8 bases, with 15 bases between. CDR3 protein: CASSPDGVGEAFF. The CDR3 coding sequence is TGTGCCAGCAGCCCTGACGGCGTTGGGGAAGCTTTCTTT.

The V gene is TRBV4-2, the J gene TRBJ2-7; D is tentatively TRBD1 or TRBD2 (5 bases each). CDR3 length: 14 residues. Germline-derived CDR1 and CDR2 are LGHNA and YNFKEQ. V lost 2 bases to trimming and J lost 2 bases, with 10 bases between them. The CDR3 DNA reads as TGTGCCAGCAGCCAACCCGGGACGCCCTACGAGCAGTACTTC. This encodes CASSQPGTPYEQYF.

The rearrangement links TRBV11-2 to TRBJ2-7, with D uncertain. Per the germline V gene, CDR1 is SGHAT and CDR2 is FQNNGV. Trimming removed 4 bases at V and 3 bases at J, with 13 bases between. CDR3 length: 14 amino acids. In DNA, the CDR3 is TGTGCCAGCAGCTCAGGCACCCCTGGCTACGAGCAGTACTTC. Protein sequence: CASSSGTPGYEQYF.

This clone was recorded once. One end of the junction does not line up with germline, which may come from a read error. J is TRBJ1-6 and V is TRBV7-9; TRBD1 might be the D (5 bases). In germline, CDR1 is SEHNR, CDR2 FQNEAQ (reference sequence). The CDR3 is 17 amino acids. In DNA, the CDR3 is TGTGCCAGCAGCTTTGTGGGGATAGGGGATCTATTCTCACCCTTCCACTTT. This gives the protein CASSFVGIGDLFSPFHF.

V usage is TRBV25-1 and J usage is TRBJ1-2, with D uncertain. Deletions cut 5 bases from V and 6 bases from J, with 19 bases between. The CDR3 has 15 amino acids. CDR1 is MGHDK and CDR2 is SYGVNS in the germline V gene. This CDR3 reads CASSPLPGVPNGYTF. The CDR3 bases are TGTGCCAGCAGTCCCCTGCCGGGAGTCCCAAATGGCTACACCTTC.

This sequence joins TRBV2 and TRBJ1-1, with D maybe TRBD1 (6 bases). CDR3 size: 13 residues. V gave up 4 bases and J gave up 7 bases, with 13 bases separating them. The germline V gene has CDR1 SNHLY and CDR2 FYNNEI. CDR3 DNA: TGTGCCAGCAGTGGCAGGACAGAGTTTGAAGCTTTCTTT. It translates to CASSGRTEFEAFF.

This chain uses TRBV4-2 with TRBJ1-2; unclear D gene. The V and J ends lost 0 bases and 4 bases respectively, with 18 bases between them. The CDR3 consists of 17 residues. Germline V gene sequence: CDR1 LGHNA, CDR2 YNFKEQ. As DNA, the CDR3 is TGTGCCAGCAGCCAAGATTTCCGGCCGCAAATGATCTATGGCTACACCTTC. It is translated as CASSQDFRPQMIYGYTF.

In the case of this clone: At one boundary the junction diverges from the germline segment, which might be a read error. The chain employs TRBV5-8 and TRBJ1-5, with no clear D. In germline, CDR1 is SGHTS, CDR2 YDEGEE. The CDR3 consists of 11 residues. The CDR3 nucleotides are TGTGCCAGCAGCTTACATCAGGCCCAGCATTTT. It is translated as CASSLHQAQHF.

CDR3 amino acids: CAWSSGPSGNTIYF. The CDR3, as DNA: TGTGCCTGGAGTTCGGGTCCTTCTGGAAACACCATATATTTT. The chain has TRBV30 and TRBJ1-3; D gene ambiguous. Trimming stripped 2 bases from V and 1 base from J, with 9 bases between. This CDR3 has 14 amino acids. Germline V lookup: CDR1 GTSNPN, CDR2 SVGIG (reference sequence).

V gene TRBV10-1 combines with J gene TRBJ2-3; 16 positions match TRBD2. The CDR3 runs 21 residues. Per germline, CDR1 WNHNN and CDR2 SYGVQD (reference sequence). J lost 0 bases, V lost 3 bases, and 12 bases had no gene match. The CDR3 here is CASSDPGPGTSGGASTDTQYF. The DNA of the CDR3 is TGCGCCAGCAGTGATCCGGGGCCCGGGACTAGCGGGGGGGCTAGCACAGATACGCAGTATTTT.